The 27 T cell receptor beta chains below come from one sample, sequenced in a study of shared clonotypes between healthy human individuals. TCRdb's table, derived via immunoSEQ multiplex PCR, lists solely in-frame clones and lacks some. The top ten clones hold 13% of a sample with 490,000 or so clones, 76% of them seen once. The sequenced sample consisted of PBMCs. These receptor sequences come from a middle-aged woman in good health. Some clones in this sample may be carry-over from other donors' samples.

The chain has TRBV28 and TRBJ1-4; possibly TRBD1 for D (5 bases). Trimming shortened V by 1 base and J by 0 bases, and 9 bases separated the two germline ends. The length of the CDR3 is 16 residues. Germline CDR1 and CDR2: MDHEN and SYDVKM. This CDR3 reads CASSLSGGPTNEKLFF. For the CDR3, the DNA is TGTGCCAGCAGTTTATCCGGGGGTCCAACTAATGAAAAACTGTTTTTT.

This chain links TRBV4-3 with TRBJ2-5, with 9 bases lining up with TRBD1. The CDR3 has 17 amino acids. The germline CDR1 and CDR2 sequences are LGHNA and YSLEER. V lost 0 bases to trimming and J lost 4 bases; unmatched junction nucleotides: 9. CDR3 coding DNA: TGCGCCAGCAGCCAAGATCCCGGGACAGGGACGGGAGAGACCCAGTACTTC. Translation: CASSQDPGTGTGETQYF.

V usage is TRBV11-3 and J usage is TRBJ2-3; D is ambiguous. V was trimmed by 2 bases and J by 0 bases, leaving 6 bases between them. Germline V gene data show CDR1 as SGHNT and CDR2 as YENEEA. The CDR3 extends over 14 amino acids. CDR3: CASSLTSSTDTQYF. The CDR3 DNA sequence: TGTGCCAGCAGCTTAACTTCTAGCACAGATACGCAGTATTTT.

V is TRBV6-1 and J is TRBJ2-3; 9 bases align to TRBD2. Trimming at V came to 10 bases and at J to 1 base, leaving 6 bases not matched to a gene. Germline CDR1 reads MNHNS; CDR2 reads SASEGT. There are 14 residues in the CDR3. CDR3 residues: CATLAGWGTDTQYF. CDR3 DNA sequence: TGTGCCACCCTAGCGGGATGGGGCACAGATACGCAGTATTTT.

This clone was counted once. The rearrangement links TRBV5-1 to TRBJ2-3, with D perhaps TRBD1 (6 bases). The germline gives CDR1 SGHRS, CDR2 YFSETQ. V was clipped by 1 base and J by 1 base, with 13 bases between them. This CDR3 has 16 residues. CDR3 sequence: CASSLFTGTRTDTQYF. Written as DNA, the CDR3 is TGCGCCAGCAGCTTGTTTACAGGGACCCGCACAGATACGCAGTATTTT.

V gene TRBV28 combines with J gene TRBJ2-3; 7 positions match TRBD2. Germline V gene sequence: CDR1 MDHEN, CDR2 SYDVKM. The CDR3 has 18 residues. Trimming cost V 3 bases and J 4 bases; bases outside gene matches: 16. Here the CDR3 reads CASSLSWSSGNVADTQYF. The CDR3 bases are TGTGCCAGCAGTTTGTCGTGGTCTAGCGGAAACGTCGCAGATACGCAGTATTTT.

The chain recombines TRBV6-6 with TRBJ1-5, with D hard to call. CDR3 length: 13 amino acids. V was shortened by 2 bases and J by 1 base, with 3 bases between the two germline ends. Per the germline V gene, CDR1 is MNHNY and CDR2 is SVGAGI (reference sequence). CDR3 sequence reads: CASSYTSNQPQHF. CDR3 DNA sequence: TGTGCCAGCAGTTACACCAGCAATCAGCCCCAGCATTTT.

The rearrangement links TRBV7-3 to TRBJ1-1, with 8 bases matching TRBD1. Germline V lookup: CDR1 SGHTA, CDR2 FQGTGA. V was clipped by 8 bases and J by 1 base; unmatched bases: 3. The CDR3 loop spans 13 amino acids. The CDR3 region has the DNA TGTGCCAGCGGACAGGGTCCGAACACTGAAGCTTTCTTT. Its translation is CASGQGPNTEAFF.

This clone has just a few counts. The chain employs TRBV30 and TRBJ1-5; D gene uncertain. Germline-derived CDR1 and CDR2 are GTSNPN and SVGIG (reference sequence). V lost 1 base to trimming and J lost 2 bases, with 9 bases between them. This CDR3 is built from 14 residues. CDR3 in amino acids: CAWSGGVGNQPQHF. The DNA of the CDR3 is TGTGCCTGGAGTGGTGGGGTTGGCAATCAGCCCCAGCATTTT.

This clone was seen a single time. A single base is all that separates this from a far larger clone, so a read error is likely. The chain carries TRBV4-3 and TRBJ2-7; D is perhaps TRBD2 (6 bases). This CDR3 is built from 13 residues. Germline-derived CDR1 and CDR2 are LGHNA and YSLEER. The CDR3 loop is CTSSQGGYYEQYF. CDR3 in DNA: TGCACCAGCAGCCAAGGAGGGTACTACGAGCAGTACTTC.

This clone appeared a single time. The genes are TRBV11-2 and TRBJ2-3; 7 bases align to TRBD1. J was trimmed by 2 bases and V by 0 bases; bases with no gene match: 5. Germline V gene lookup returns CDR1 SGHAT and CDR2 FQNNGV. The CDR3 consists of 16 residues. The CDR3 protein is CASSLDKGAFTDTQYF. The DNA for the CDR3 is TGTGCCAGCAGCTTAGATAAGGGGGCGTTCACAGATACGCAGTATTTT.

This sequence joins TRBV2 and TRBJ2-2; 8 bases match TRBD1. After removal of 7 bases from V and 1 base from J, the junction contained 2 bases not matched to a gene. The CDR3 is 14 amino acids. Germline V CDR1 and CDR2: SNHLY, FYNNEI. The CDR3 region has the DNA TGTGCCAGCACCGGACAGGGGAACACCGGGGAGCTGTTTTTT. Amino acid sequence: CASTGQGNTGELFF.

This chain joins TRBV29-1 and TRBJ2-2, with 8 bases lining up with TRBD2. V dropped 7 bases and J dropped 6; count of bases not matched to a gene: 10. CDR1 is SQVTM and CDR2 is ANQGSEA in the germline V gene. The CDR3 extends over 14 amino acids. The DNA for the CDR3 is TGCAGCGCCCGCGGGGGGACAAAACCCGGGGAGCTGTTTTTT. Amino acids: CSARGGTKPGELFF.

V is TRBV29-1 and J is TRBJ2-1; the D gene could be TRBD1 or TRBD2 (6 bases each). This CDR3 has 14 residues. Germline V CDR1 and CDR2: SQVTM, ANQGSEA. V gave up 7 bases and J gave up 3 bases, with 16 bases separating them. The CDR3, as DNA: TGCAGCGGTAGGGGGGCGGCCGGCTACAATGAGCAGTTCTTC. Amino acid sequence: CSGRGAAGYNEQFF.

The chain has TRBV5-1 and TRBJ2-5; TRBD2 might be the D (6 bases). CDR3 length: 15 amino acids. Germline CDR1 reads SGHRS; CDR2 reads YFSETQ. V lost 4 bases and J 5 bases, leaving 18 bases between the germline ends. CDR3 sequence (DNA): TGCGCCAGCAGCCGGCGGGACTCCTCGCGGGAGACCCAGTACTTC. Its translation: CASSRRDSSRETQYF.

This clone has only one observation. V and J are TRBV28 and TRBJ2-5, with a weak D call TRBD2 (6 bases). Germline CDR1 reads MDHEN; CDR2 reads SYDVKM. The CDR3 is made up of 15 amino acids. V shed 6 bases and J shed 5 bases, with 19 bases lying between them. The CDR3 region is CASSLLAGGWETQYF. In DNA, the CDR3 is TGTGCCAGCAGCCTACTAGCTGGGGGGTGGGAGACCCAGTACTTC.

The rearrangement joins TRBV28 to TRBJ1-2, with D hard to call. V gave up 4 bases and J gave up 3 bases, with 9 bases separating them. This CDR3 is built from 13 residues. Germline assignment: CDR1 MDHEN and CDR2 SYDVKM. The CDR3 spells CASSSTSDYGYTF. CDR3 coding DNA: TGTGCCAGCAGTTCGACGTCAGACTATGGCTACACCTTC.

The chain carries TRBV5-1 and TRBJ2-3; 14 bases align to TRBD2. The CDR3 contains 16 residues. Germline V lookup: CDR1 SGHRS, CDR2 YFSETQ. The ends lost 5 bases at V and 5 bases at J; junction bases unmatched: 7. In nucleotides, the CDR3 is TGCGCCAGCAGGGTGGGACTAGCGGGAGACCTAGATACGCAGTATTTT. It translates to CASRVGLAGDLDTQYF. Supplemented by reference TRBV5-1 and TRBJ2-3, the full variable domain reads KAGVTQTPRYLIKTRGQQVTLSCSPISGHRSVSWYQQTPGQGLQFLFEYFSETQRNKGNFPGRFSGRQFSNSRSEMNVSTLELGDSALYLCASRVGLAGDLDTQYFGPGTRLTVL.

The chain couples TRBV25-1 to TRBJ2-1; perhaps TRBD1 as D (5 bases). Germline CDR1 is MGHDK and CDR2 is SYGVNS. Trimming shortened V by 6 bases and J by 5 bases, and 14 bases separated the two germline ends. The CDR3 is 14 residues long. CDR3 DNA: TGTGCCAGCAGACCCTGGGGCAATCACAATGAGCAGTTCTTC. This sequence encodes CASRPWGNHNEQFF.

This chain joins TRBV27 and TRBJ2-3, with D possibly matching TRBD2 (6 bases). Germline CDR1 reads MNHEY; CDR2 reads SMNVEV (reference sequence). This CDR3 has 16 residues. The germline V and J ends were trimmed by 4 bases and 6 bases, with 20 bases remaining between them. The DNA of the CDR3 is TGTGCCAGCAGTTGCCCCCAGGCGGGATCGACGGATACGCAGTATTTT. This gives the protein CASSCPQAGSTDTQYF.

This clone was detected many times. The V call is TRBV9, the J call TRBJ2-7; 8 bases fit TRBD1. The CDR3 runs to 14 residues. The germline V gene encodes CDR1 SGDLS and CDR2 YYNGEE. With 4 bases clipped from V and 4 bases from J, the junction kept 7 bases outside the gene matches. This CDR3 reads CASSPRTGNYEQYF. In DNA form, the CDR3 reads TGTGCCAGCAGCCCCCGGACAGGGAATTACGAGCAGTACTTC.

With respect to this clone: This is likely an artifact of a read error, given a far larger clone one base away. V gene TRBV6-1 combines with J gene TRBJ1-2, with D tentatively TRBD1 (6 bases). The CDR3 length is 16 residues. Germline CDR1 MNHNS, CDR2 SASEGT. Trimming cost V 4 bases and J 4 bases, with 19 bases left between them. CDR3 DNA: TGTGCCAGCAGTGCCGAAGGCGACAGGCCAGGCTATGGCTACACCTTC. Translation gives CASSAEGDRPGYGYTF.

In the case of this clone: The sample has other DNA sequences that encode this CDR3 too. The chain couples TRBV7-9 to TRBJ2-1; TRBD2 agrees at 13 bases. Trimming at V came to 3 bases and at J to 7 bases, leaving 3 bases not matched to a gene. Germline V CDR1 and CDR2: SEHNR, FQNEAQ (reference sequence). This CDR3 is built from 15 residues. This chain's CDR3 is CASSLKTSGRNEQFF. CDR3 DNA: TGTGCCAGCAGCTTGAAGACTAGCGGGAGGAATGAGCAGTTCTTC.

The V and J genes are TRBV16 and TRBJ2-7; D is undetermined. Per the germline V gene, CDR1 is KGHSY and CDR2 is FQNENV. V lost 1 base, J lost 1 base, and 2 bases lay in between. The CDR3 sequence is 12 residues long. The CDR3 region is CASSQLSYEQYF. The CDR3 DNA follows: TGTGCCAGCAGCCAATTGTCCTACGAGCAGTACTTC.

This chain uses TRBV27 with TRBJ1-1; D ambiguous. CDR3 length: 14 amino acids. V was cut by 5 bases and J by 7 bases, with 17 bases left in between. Germline assignment: CDR1 MNHEY and CDR2 SMNVEV (reference sequence). DNA for the CDR3: TGTGCCAGCAGTCCCCGTGGCGACCTTTATGAAGCTTTCTTT. This gives the protein CASSPRGDLYEAFF.

This chain joins TRBV7-6 and TRBJ2-1; D perhaps matches TRBD2 (5 bases). The ends were cut back, 5 bases at V and 3 bases at J, with 14 bases in the middle. The CDR3 sequence is 15 residues long. The germline V gene has CDR1 SGHVS and CDR2 FNYEAQ. The CDR3 nucleotides are TGTGCCAGCAGCCCCCGTTCAGACTACTACAATGAGCAGTTCTTC. This sequence encodes CASSPRSDYYNEQFF.

The chain joins TRBV23-1 to TRBJ1-2, with D unclear. TRBV23-1 is known as an ORF, though its function is uncertain. Trimming left V 8 bases short and J 3 bases short, with 16 bases between. This CDR3 is 14 amino acids long. The CDR3 reads CASSPLDGYYGYTF. CDR3 nucleotides: TGCGCCAGCTCCCCCTTAGACGGTTACTATGGCTACACCTTC.